A selection of T cell receptor beta chains follows, all from one sample in a study of blood T cell repertoires in COVID-19. The repertoire was sequenced with immunoSEQ multiplex PCR; TCRdb's copy has only in-frame clones and lacks some. The sample includes a few hundred thousand clones, around 90% of them seen just once. Material: peripheral blood. These receptors were taken from a man aged 18 to 35 with active or convalescent COVID-19. CDR3s include the opening cysteine and the closing phenylalanine or tryptophan. A D gene is named only where the DNA matches it firmly. The size field is filled for only some rows; it gives once, few, many or a size class.

J: TRBJ2-1; D: TRBD2; size: .; V: TRBV9; DNA: TGTGCCAGCAGCGTAGGCGGGAGGGGGTACAATGAGCAGTTCTTC; CDR3: CASSVGGRGYNEQFF
J: TRBJ2-1; D: TRBD2; size: once; V: TRBV9; DNA: TGTGCCAGCAGCGTAGCAAGCCTAGCGGACTACAATGAGCAGTTCTTC; CDR3: CASSVASLADYNEQFF
J: TRBJ1-2; D: TRBD1; size: once; V: TRBV24-1; DNA: TGTGCCACCAGTGATCAGACAGGGTTTCGGTATGGCTACACCTTC; CDR3: CATSDQTGFRYGYTF
J: TRBJ1-4; D: .; size: .; V: TRBV21-1; DNA: TGTGCCAGCAGCAAAAGAGGGTCAACTAATGAAAAACTGTTTTTT; CDR3: CASSKRGSTNEKLFF
J: TRBJ1-3; D: TRBD1; size: .; V: TRBV7-2; DNA: TGTGCCAGCAGCTTAGGGGGACAGGGGGCGAGTGGAAACACCATATATTTT; CDR3: CASSLGGQGASGNTIYF
J: TRBJ2-3; D: TRBD2; size: .; V: TRBV13; DNA: TGTGCCAGCAGCCCGCGGGAGGGACAGCTCACAGATACGCAGTATTTT; CDR3: CASSPREGQLTDTQYF
J: TRBJ2-1; D: TRBD1; size: .; V: TRBV7-9; DNA: TGTGCCAGCAGCACTTGGACAGGCATTTCCTACAATGAGCAGTTCTTC; CDR3: CASSTWTGISYNEQFF
J: TRBJ1-2; D: .; size: .; V: TRBV18; DNA: TGTGCCAGCTCACCAAGCGGCCCAGCGGGCTATGGCTACACCTTC; CDR3: CASSPSGPAGYGYTF
J: TRBJ1-5; D: .; size: .; V: TRBV7-2; DNA: TGTGCCAGCAGCTTAAGGGGGGGTGGCAATCAGCCCCAGCATTTT; CDR3: CASSLRGGGNQPQHF
J: TRBJ1-2; D: .; size: .; V: TRBV15; DNA: TGTGCCACCAGCAGAGATGCAGAGGGTGTATCTGGCTACACCTTC; CDR3: CATSRDAEGVSGYTF
J: TRBJ1-5; D: TRBD1; size: .; V: TRBV19; DNA: TGTGCCAGTAGTCCTCTGGACAGGGGGTATGAATCTCAGCCCCAGCATTTT; CDR3: CASSPLDRGYESQPQHF
J: TRBJ1-2; D: TRBD1; size: .; V: TRBV27; DNA: TGTGCCAGCAGTTCAGGGGGCGATAACTATGGCTACACCTTC; CDR3: CASSSGGDNYGYTF
J: TRBJ2-5; D: TRBD1; size: .; V: TRBV11-3; DNA: TGTGCCACCCTTGAAGGGGGCGCAGAGACCCAGTACTTC; CDR3: CATLEGGAETQYF